The clone carrying this TCR beta chain occurred a few times. This entry belongs to a study of blood T cell repertoires in COVID-19. About the research overall: Samples representing acute and convalescent COVID-19 were sourced from the United States, Italy and Spain. Sample material is recorded as cDNA or gDNA derived from T cells, B-cell-depleted T cells, or PBMCs.

V dropped 6 bases and J dropped 8; count of bases not matched to a gene: 6. CDR3 size: 14 residues. CDR1 is MNHEY, CDR2 SMNVEV, per germline (reference sequence). Study processing details: It was from reference gene primer amplification that nucleated cell counts were estimated. The repertoire was sequenced with immunoSEQ multiplex PCR; TCRdb's copy has only in-frame clones and lacks some. V and J calls plus clone size are reproduced from that table; the DNA served to infer D and trimming. The sample holds under 250,000 clones, 80% to 85% seen once. This receptor was obtained from a man aged 50-60 years with active or convalescent COVID-19. The chain uses TRBV27 and TRBJ1-4, with 10 bases identical to TRBD1. Sample: peripheral blood. As DNA, the CDR3 is TGTGCCAGCAGCACCGACAGGGGGCGAGAAAAACTGTTTTTT. Protein sequence: CASSTDRGREKLFF.